This TCR beta chain was identified during a study of blood T cell repertoires in COVID-19 (dated by TCRdb to the early 2020s). With regard to the full study: Samples from collaborators originated in the United States, Italy and Spain and spanned both the acute and convalescent phases of COVID-19. The prospective study material was composed of cDNA or gDNA derived from T cells, B-cell-depleted T cells, or PBMCs. Subjects who had been exposed to COVID-19, were actively infected with it, or had recovered from it provided the deeply sampled blood TCRbeta repertoires that made up the dataset. The repertoires were released in a freely available public database meant as a resource for research on the immune response to SARS-CoV-2. Samples were obtained from the ongoing ImmuneRACE study (first 160 participants) and from roughly 1,300 subjects provided by 6 global collaborators. The sample metadata nearly always contained a de-identified subject ID, COVID-19 status, age in years and sex. Where available, HLA class I and class II types were obtained from metadata supplied by the sample provider rather than from assay-based typing.

Clipping removes 3 bases from V and 10 bases from J, with 13 as the unmatched junction base count. CDR1 and CDR2 were assigned from the germline V gene as KGHSH and LQKENI. Reading from cysteine to phenylalanine, the CDR3 counts 17 amino acids. The only DNA kept is the CDR3, 51 bases in frame from the first base. TCRbeta CDR3 regions were amplified from genomic DNA by means of the immunoSEQ Assay, a bias-controlled multiplex PCR. Per the source publication's procedure: The number of nucleated cells in each sample was estimated by amplification of reference gene primers within the assay. To quantify the absolute abundance of each unique TCRbeta CDR3 rearrangement, sequence reads were collapsed and filtered. For each sample, productive Simpson clonality was calculated as the square root of Simpson's diversity index over productive rearrangements. In its TCRdb copy, this immuneACCESS table keeps in-frame sequences only and misses some clones. Where compared with another copy, unresolved V genes explain less than half of these, and the others have no known cause. V, J and clone size reflect that table, while D and trimming were determined from the DNA. In all, the sample holds 40,000 to 65,000 clones, and 78% of those were seen once. More than 13% of the sample rests with the top ten.

Each collaborating institution followed its own protocols to collect whole blood in K2EDTA tubes. For TCRbeta analysis, collaborators shipped samples in one of three forms: frozen whole blood, isolated PBMCs, or DNA extracted from either of those sample types. What the work shows at the level of the full study, not this receptor alone: Clinical and demographic metadata were provided uncurated, with the amount varying by source and participant.

Notes on this clone: Its antigen specificity is not known. No qualities accompany the bases; no much larger clone lies one base away.

The V and J genes are TRBV18 and TRBJ1-6, and 9 junctional nucleotides match TRBD1. Input material: peripheral blood. The receptor comes from a human donor with active or convalescent COVID-19. The donor label of this sample is uncertain. The CDR3: CASSPLTGGVRGSPLHF. At the DNA level, the sequence is TGTGCCAGCTCACCGCTTACAGGGGGCGTCCGGGGATCACCCCTCCACTTT.